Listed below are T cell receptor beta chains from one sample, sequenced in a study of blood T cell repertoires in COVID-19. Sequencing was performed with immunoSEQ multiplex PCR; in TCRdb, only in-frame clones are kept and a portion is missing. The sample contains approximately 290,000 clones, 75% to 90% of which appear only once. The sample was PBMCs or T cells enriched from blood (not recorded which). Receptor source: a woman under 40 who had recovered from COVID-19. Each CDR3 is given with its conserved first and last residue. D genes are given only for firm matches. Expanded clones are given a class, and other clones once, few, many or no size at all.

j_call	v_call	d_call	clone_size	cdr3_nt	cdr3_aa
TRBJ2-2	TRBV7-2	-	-	TGTGCCAGCAGCTTATCCCCCCCACCTAGTTCCGGGGAGCTGTTTTTT	CASSLSPPPSSGELFF
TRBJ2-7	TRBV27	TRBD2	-	TGTGCCAGCAAGACCGGTAGCGGGTGGTCCTACGAGCAGTACTTC	CASKTGSGWSYEQYF
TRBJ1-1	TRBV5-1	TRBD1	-	TGCGCCAGCAGCTCCCCCGGGACAGCGGCTATGAACACTGAAGCTTTCTTT	CASSSPGTAAMNTEAFF
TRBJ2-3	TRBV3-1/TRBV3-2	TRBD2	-	TGTGCCAGCAGCCAAGAAGCTAGCGGCTCCACAGATACGCAGTATTTT	CASSQEASGSTDTQYF
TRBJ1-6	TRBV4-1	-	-	TGCGCCAGCAATAACAGGGACTATAATTCACCCCTCCACTTT	CASNNRDYNSPLHF
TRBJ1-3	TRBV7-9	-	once	TGTGCCAGCAGCCCCCGAGTAAACACCATATATTTT	CASSPRVNTIYF
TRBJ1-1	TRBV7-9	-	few	TGTGCCACCACAGTGGGCTATGAAGCTTTCTTT	CATTVGYEAFF
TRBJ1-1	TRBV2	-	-	TGTGCCAGCAGAGCAGGGAACACTGAAGCTTTCTTT	CASRAGNTEAFF
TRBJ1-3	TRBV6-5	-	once	TGTGCCAGCAGTCTCGAGAACACCATATATTTT	CASSLENTIYF
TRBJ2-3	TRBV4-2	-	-	TGTGCCAGCAGCCAAGGTGGCTCTCCCACAGATACGCAGTATTTT	CASSQGGSPTDTQYF
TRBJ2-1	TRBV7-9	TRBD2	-	TGTGCCAGCAGCTTAGGGGATGGACTAGCGGGAGGCAATGAGCAGTTCTTC	CASSLGDGLAGGNEQFF
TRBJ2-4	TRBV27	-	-	TGTGCCAGCTCAACAGACCTGGCCAAAAACATTCAGTACTTC	CASSTDLAKNIQYF
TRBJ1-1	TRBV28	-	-	TGTGCCAGCAGTTCCACCCTGACAGGATATGTTAAAGCTTTCTTT	CASSSTLTGYVKAFF
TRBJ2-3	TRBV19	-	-	TGTGCCAGTAGTATAGATGGCGCAGGAGGTGTGGATACGCAGTATTTT	CASSIDGAGGVDTQYF
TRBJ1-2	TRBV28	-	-	TGTGCCAGCAGTTCCTATCGCCTGACAGCCTCAAACTATGGCTACACCTTC	CASSSYRLTASNYGYTF
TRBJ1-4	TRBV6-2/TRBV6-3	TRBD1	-	TGTGCCAGCAGTTCACCCGGGACAGGGCTTGAAAAACTGTTTTTT	CASSSPGTGLEKLFF
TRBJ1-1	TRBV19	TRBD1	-	TGTGCCAGTAGTATCACGGGACAGGAGAACACTGAAGCTTTCTTT	CASSITGQENTEAFF
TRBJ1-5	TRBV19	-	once	TGTGCCAGTAGTATAGGGTGGCAGGGTTCCCAGCCCCAGCATTTT	CASSIGWQGSQPQHF
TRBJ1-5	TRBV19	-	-	TGTGCCAGTAGTCTCTGGGGGCGGGCTCAGCCCCAGCATTTT	CASSLWGRAQPQHF
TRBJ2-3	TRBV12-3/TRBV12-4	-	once	TGTGCCAGCAGTTTAGGAGGAGATACGCAGTATTTT	CASSLGGDTQYF
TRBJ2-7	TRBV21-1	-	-	TGTGCCAGCAGCAAATCCCGAGGGACAGGGGCCGATAAATTGCACGAGCAGTACTTC	CASSKSRGTGADKLHEQYF
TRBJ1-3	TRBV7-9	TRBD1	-	TGTGCCAGCAGCCCCCGGGACAGGGAGGTGTTCACCATATATTTT	CASSPRDREVFTIYF
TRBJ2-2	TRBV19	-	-	TGTGCCAGTAGTATGGCGGGGATAGGGAACACCGGGGAGCTGTTTTTT	CASSMAGIGNTGELFF
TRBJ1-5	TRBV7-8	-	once	TGTGCCAGCAGCCCTGCCCGGGACACCCTCAATCAGCCCCAGCATTTT	CASSPARDTLNQPQHF
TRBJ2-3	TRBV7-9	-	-	TGTGCCAGCAGCTTAAGGGGGGGAGGCACAGATACGCAGTATTTT	CASSLRGGGTDTQYF
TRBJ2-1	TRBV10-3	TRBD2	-	TGTGCCATCAGTGACCGACTAGCGGGGGGGAAAAATGAGCAGTTCTTC	CAISDRLAGGKNEQFF
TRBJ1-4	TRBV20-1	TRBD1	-	TGCAGTGCTCACCTCCAGGGGGAGGCTACATGG	CSAHLQGEATW
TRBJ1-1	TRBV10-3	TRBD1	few	TGTGCCATCAGTGGACAGGGGCCGAACACTGAAGCTTTCTTT	CAISGQGPNTEAFF
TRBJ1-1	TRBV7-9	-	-	TGTGCCAGTAGAGACCAGGTGAACACTGAAGCTTTCTTT	CASRDQVNTEAFF
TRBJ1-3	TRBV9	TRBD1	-	TGTGCCAGCAGCCGAGACAGGGGGCCTGGAAACACCATATATTTT	CASSRDRGPGNTIYF
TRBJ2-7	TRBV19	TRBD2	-	TGTGCCAGTAGTACCGGGGGACTAGCGGGAGGTCCCCACGAGCAGTACTTC	CASSTGGLAGGPHEQYF
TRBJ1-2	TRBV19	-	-	TGTGCCAGTAGTCCGGACAGCCCAAGGGATGGCTACACCTTC	CASSPDSPRDGYTF
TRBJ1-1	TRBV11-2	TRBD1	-	TGTGCCAGCAGGACAAACAGGGGAAGGACTGAAGCTTTCTTT	CASRTNRGRTEAFF
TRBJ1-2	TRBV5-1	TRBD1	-	TGCGCCAGCAGCTTACCAGACAGGGCTGGCTACACCTTC	CASSLPDRAGYTF
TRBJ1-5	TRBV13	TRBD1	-	TGTGCCAGCAGCTTATCTGGGGGGACAGGGCGTCAGCCCCAGCATTTT	CASSLSGGTGRQPQHF
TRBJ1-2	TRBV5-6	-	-	TGTGCCAGCAGCTTGGCCGGCGAAGGGGGATTTCGGTATGGCTACACCTTC	CASSLAGEGGFRYGYTF
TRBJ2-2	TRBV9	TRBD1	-	TGTGCCAGCAGTGGGACAGGGGGCGTAGGGAACACCGGGGAGCTGTTTTTT	CASSGTGGVGNTGELFF
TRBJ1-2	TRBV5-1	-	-	TGCGCCAGCAGCTTGGGAGGGTCGGAAGGCTACACCTTC	CASSLGGSEGYTF
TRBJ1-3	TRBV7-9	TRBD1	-	TGTGCCAGCAGCTTAGCCACCCTGACAGGGGGCTCTGGAAACACCATATATTTT	CASSLATLTGGSGNTIYF
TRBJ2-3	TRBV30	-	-	TGTGCCTGGAGTTTCGGGAACACCGGAGGGGTAGATACGCAGTATTTT	CAWSFGNTGGVDTQYF
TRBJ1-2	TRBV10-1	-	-	TGCGCCAGCAGTGAATGGGGGGGCTCTGGCTACACCTTC	CASSEWGGSGYTF
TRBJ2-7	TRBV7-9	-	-	TGTGCCAGCAGCCCCCCGACGAGGCGTTTGGGCTACGAGCAGTACTTC	CASSPPTRRLGYEQYF
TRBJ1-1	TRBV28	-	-	TGTGCCACGCGGGGATGGGACACTGAAGCTTTCTTT	CATRGWDTEAFF
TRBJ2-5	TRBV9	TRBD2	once	TGTGCCAGCAGCCTCTGGGGAGCGGGAGGCGGGGAGACCCAGTACTTC	CASSLWGAGGGETQYF
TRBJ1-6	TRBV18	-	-	TGTGCCAGCTCACCACGTGCTCTCTTGAGCTCCTATAATTCACCCCTCCACTTT	CASSPRALLSSYNSPLHF
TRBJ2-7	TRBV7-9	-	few	TGTGCCAGCAGCTTAGAACAGGGTTACGAGCAGTACTTC	CASSLEQGYEQYF
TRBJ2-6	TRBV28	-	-	TGTGCCAGCAGTTCCCCAGGGGCCCTGTCTGGGGCCAACGTCCTGACTTTC	CASSSPGALSGANVLTF
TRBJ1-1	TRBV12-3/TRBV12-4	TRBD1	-	TGTGCCAGCAGTTTGGTCAGGGGGGACGCTTTCTTT	CASSLVRGDAFF
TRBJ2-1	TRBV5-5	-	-	TGTGCCAGCAGCTCTCCAGGGAATCGCAATGAGCAGTTCTTC	CASSSPGNRNEQFF
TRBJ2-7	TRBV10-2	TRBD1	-	TGCGCCAGCAGACTTAAAGCGTCCGGGACAGGGTTAGCCGAGCAGTACTTC	CASRLKASGTGLAEQYF
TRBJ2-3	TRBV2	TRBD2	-	TGTGCCAGCAGAGCACCGGGACTAGGCACAGATACGCAGTATTTT	CASRAPGLGTDTQYF
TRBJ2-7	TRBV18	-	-	TGTGCCAGCTCACCACCAGGGGGGGGCCCGAAAGAGCAGTACTTC	CASSPPGGGPKEQYF
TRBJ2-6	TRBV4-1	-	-	TGCGCCAGCAGCCATTCGCCACCGGGACAAAACTCTGGGGCCAACGTCCTGACTTTC	CASSHSPPGQNSGANVLTF
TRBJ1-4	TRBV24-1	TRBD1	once	TGTGCCACAGCCGGAGCAGGGGGTGAAAAACTGTTTTTT	CATAGAGGEKLFF
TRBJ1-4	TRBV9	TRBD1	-	TGTGCCAGCAGCGTAGAGGGACAGGGTTTTGAAAAACTGTTTTTT	CASSVEGQGFEKLFF
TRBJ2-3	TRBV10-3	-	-	TGTGCCATCGGGTCGGAGGGGAGCACAGATACGCAGTATTTT	CAIGSEGSTDTQYF
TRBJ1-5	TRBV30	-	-	TGTGCCTGGAGTGAGGGGTACGGGACAACCCAGCCCCAGCATTTT	CAWSEGYGTTQPQHF
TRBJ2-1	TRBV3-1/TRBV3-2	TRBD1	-	TGTGCCAGCAGCCTCCGGGACAGGGGGAATGAGCAGTTCTTC	CASSLRDRGNEQFF
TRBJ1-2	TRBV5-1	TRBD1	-	TGCGCCAGCAGCTTGACGACAGGGACCTATGGCTACACCTTC	CASSLTTGTYGYTF